The clone carrying this T cell receptor beta chain was counted many times. This specimen comes from a study of T-cell reconstitution after alpha-beta-depleted transplantation in children. Trimming pared 4 bases from V and 3 bases from J, leaving 9 bases between. The germline V gene encodes CDR1 ENHRY and CDR2 SYGVKD. This CDR3 region has 13 residues. The TCRbeta library was prepared with unique molecular identifiers. TCRdb called the PCR reads again in MiXCR, with one record for every CDR3 protein. Here the sample spans 190,000 or so distinct CDR3 sequences, less than 8% being singletons. The clonotype comes from a human donor who donated a stem cell graft to a child with Wiskott-Aldrich syndrome. V gene TRBV10-3 combines with J gene TRBJ2-5; D is perhaps TRBD2 (5 bases). The starting material was PBMCs from the stem cell graft donor, obtained from the stem cell graft. DNA for the CDR3: TGTGCCATCAGTGTTGACGGGGAAGAGACCCAGTACTTC. This codes for CAISVDGEETQYF.